This T cell receptor (beta chain) was recovered during a study of blood T cell repertoires in COVID-19. Study details: Acute and convalescent COVID-19 samples came from the United States, Italy and Spain.

In germline, CDR1 is LNHDA, CDR2 SQIVND (reference sequence). The CDR3 consists of 16 residues. The trim removed 3 bases at V and 7 bases at J, leaving 9 bases unmatched. Sequencing used immunoSEQ multiplex PCR; TCRdb keeps in-frame clones, though not all of them. The sample records about 190,000 clones, 78% being singletons. The chain links TRBV19 to TRBJ2-1, with TRBD2 matching over 10 bases. This clonotype was sampled from a woman older than 75 with active or convalescent COVID-19. Sequencing input: peripheral blood. The CDR3 region has the DNA TGTGCCAGTAGTATCGGAATAGCGGGGGGTAATAATGAGCAGTTCTTC. Protein: CASSIGIAGGNNEQFF.